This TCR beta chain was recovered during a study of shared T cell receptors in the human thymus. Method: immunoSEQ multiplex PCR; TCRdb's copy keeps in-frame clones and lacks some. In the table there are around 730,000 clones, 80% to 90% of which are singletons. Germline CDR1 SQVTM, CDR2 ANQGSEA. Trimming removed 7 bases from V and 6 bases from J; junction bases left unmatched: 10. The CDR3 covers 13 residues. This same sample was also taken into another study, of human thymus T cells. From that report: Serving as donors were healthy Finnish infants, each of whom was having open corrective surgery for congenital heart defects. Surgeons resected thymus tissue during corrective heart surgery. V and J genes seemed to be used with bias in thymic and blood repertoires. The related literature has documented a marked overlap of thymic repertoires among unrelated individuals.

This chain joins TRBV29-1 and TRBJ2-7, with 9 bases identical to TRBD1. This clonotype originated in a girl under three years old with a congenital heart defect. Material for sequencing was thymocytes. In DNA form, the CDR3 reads TGCAGCGCGAGAACAGGGGGCAAGGTCGAGCAGTACTTC. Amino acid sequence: CSARTGGKVEQYF.